This T cell receptor (beta chain) was found in a study of vaccination and CD4 T cells after COVID-19. Study conclusions and caveats: The median number of SARS-CoV-2-reactive clonotypes increased from 21 to 38, a change that did not reach significance.

V trimming: 6 bases; J trimming: 4 bases; junction bases outside the gene matches: 12. This CDR3 has 16 amino acids. Germline loops: CDR1 MNHNS, CDR2 SASEGT. About this clonotype: Its target is unknown.

Noted treatment: approximately 9-day PBMC culture with coronavirus spike peptide pools or control peptides (ViraFEST assay). An Oncomine TCR Beta short-read assay was used to sequence the DNA from cultured CD4+ T cells. One entry per CDR3 protein, called by TCRdb with MiXCR from the PCR reads. This table has about 11,000 distinct CDR3 sequences, roughly 58% appearing once. The sequencing input was CD4+ T cells from blood, cultured in vitro. V usage is TRBV6-1 and J usage is TRBJ2-1, with 7 bases lining up with TRBD2. The clonotype was recovered from a human donor who had recovered from COVID-19. The CDR3 region is CASRSPLAAEYNEQFF. CDR3 DNA sequence: TGTGCCAGCAGGTCCCCTCTAGCGGCAGAATACAATGAGCAGTTCTTC.